The 16 T cell receptor beta chains below come from one sample, sequenced in a study of T cells in Graves' hyperthyroidism and ophthalmopathy. Researchers amplified the TCR beta CDR3 regions from RNA transcripts. With the HTBI primer set, the TCR CDR3 went through a first round of RT-PCR. MiXCR, applied by TCRdb to the multiplex PCR reads, yields one record per CDR3 protein. The profile covers approximately 700,000 distinct CDR3 sequences, with 45% appearing a single time and roughly 7.2% taken by the ten largest. Specimen: peripheral blood or thyroid tissue (not recorded which). The receptors derive from an adult man with Graves' disease, either hyperthyroidism or ophthalmopathy (not recorded which).

For this clonotype: Mismatch with germline at one junction end may stem from a read error. The rearrangement uses TRBV25-1 and TRBJ1-5; the match to TRBD1 covers 7 bases. The CDR3 length is 15 residues. Germline-derived CDR1 and CDR2 are MGHDK and SYGVNS. The CDR3 DNA reads TGTACCAGCAGTGTCGGTAGGGGGCTCAATCAGCCCCAGCATTTT. Translating it yields CTSSVGRGLNQPQHF.

The chain couples TRBV7-8 to TRBJ2-6; no reliable D call. This CDR3 contains 16 residues. Germline V gene sequence: CDR1 SGHVS, CDR2 FQNEAQ. V was trimmed by 3 bases and J by 4 bases, leaving 13 bases between them. The CDR3 DNA reads TGTGCCAGCAGCTTCCGCCTGGGGATGGGGGCCAACGTCCTGACTTTC. This codes for CASSFRLGMGANVLTF.

This clonotype was counted only a few times. The V and J genes are TRBV20-1 and TRBJ1-2; TRBD1 might be the D (5 bases). The germline V and J ends were trimmed by 3 bases and 2 bases, with 16 bases remaining between them. This CDR3 is built from 15 residues. The V gene's germline CDR1 is DFQATT and CDR2 SNEGSKA (reference sequence). The CDR3 sequence: CSASQGFGWNYGYTF. The CDR3 DNA follows: TGCAGTGCTAGTCAGGGATTTGGTTGGAACTATGGCTACACCTTC.

For this clonotype: This may be a read error, as it is one base from a much larger clone. The chain joins TRBV15 to TRBJ2-7; tentatively, D is TRBD1 (6 bases). The CDR3 is made up of 15 amino acids. V lost 6 bases, J lost 3 bases, and 18 bases lay in between. Per germline, CDR1 LNHNV and CDR2 YYDKDF (reference sequence). DNA for the CDR3: TGTGCCACCAGAGAGAGCCTGGACAGTTTCTACGAGCAGTACTTC. Amino acid sequence: CATRESLDSFYEQYF.

The J gene is TRBJ2-5, the V gene TRBV7-8; tentative D call: TRBD1 (6 bases). Trimming left V 6 bases short and J 9 bases short, with 20 bases between. The germline gives CDR1 SGHVS, CDR2 FQNEAQ. This CDR3 is built from 14 residues. The CDR3 region is CASSPHRDHQPQYF. CDR3 coding DNA: TGTGCCAGCAGTCCGCACAGGGACCATCAGCCCCAGTACTTC.

CDR3 sequence reads: CASSLVGGDDYGYTF. The CDR3 coding sequence is TGTGCCAGCAGCTTAGTGGGGGGAGATGACTATGGCTACACCTTC. The J gene is TRBJ1-2, the V gene TRBV7-3; D is perhaps TRBD1 (5 bases). The V end was cut by 2 bases, the J end by 3 bases, with 13 bases between. Germline values: CDR1 SGHTA, CDR2 FQGTGA. CDR3 length: 15 residues.

The chain employs TRBV12-3 or TRBV12-4 and TRBJ1-3; D is unresolved. V was cut by 7 bases and J by 0 bases, with 16 bases left in between. The CDR3 totals 16 residues. This CDR3 is CASTPRVSASGNTIYF. As DNA, the CDR3 is TGTGCCAGCACCCCGAGGGTTTCCGCCTCTGGAAACACCATATATTTT.

The V and J genes are TRBV7-8 and TRBJ2-7, with 11 positions matching TRBD1. The J segment lost 6 bases and the V segment lost 6 bases, leaving 13 bases of the junction unmatched. Germline loops: CDR1 SGHVS, CDR2 FQNEAQ. The CDR3 is 16 residues long. CDR3 bases: TGTGCCAGCAGACCGACGGGACAGGGGGGGTCCGGCGAGCAGTACTTC. Amino acids: CASRPTGQGGSGEQYF.

At least ten counts were recorded for this clonotype. This chain connects TRBV29-1 to TRBJ1-2, with 10 bases matching TRBD1. This CDR3 comprises 12 residues. The ends lost 7 bases at V and 6 bases at J; junction bases unmatched: 5. Germline V CDR1 and CDR2: SQVTM, ANQGSEA. The DNA of the CDR3 is TGCAGCGCCGGGACAGGGGAGGATGGCTACACCTTC. Encoded protein: CSAGTGEDGYTF.

This clonotype has just a few counts. The rearrangement joins TRBV20-1 to TRBJ2-7; a weak D match, TRBD2 (6 bases). Trimming pared 3 bases from V and 7 bases from J, leaving 22 bases between. This CDR3 is built from 15 residues. CDR1 is DFQATT, CDR2 SNEGSKA, per germline (reference sequence). The CDR3 spells CSASGSGGQAREQYF. The CDR3 bases are TGCAGTGCTAGTGGATCCGGGGGTCAGGCTCGAGAGCAGTACTTC.

This clonotype was counted many times. This sequence joins TRBV7-9 and TRBJ2-2, with 10 bases aligning to TRBD2. The junction had 4 bases not matched to a gene; V was cut back by 8 bases and J by 4 bases. CDR1 is SEHNR, CDR2 FQNEAQ, per germline (reference sequence). The CDR3 is 14 amino acids. CDR3 amino acids: CASGRTSGTGELFF. CDR3 DNA sequence: TGTGCCAGCGGGCGGACTAGCGGCACCGGGGAGCTGTTTTTT.

The chain has TRBV7-2 and TRBJ2-6; D not certain. Germline CDR1 SGHTA, CDR2 FQGNSA. V was shortened by 5 bases and J by 6 bases, with 11 bases between the two germline ends. This CDR3 has 14 residues. CDR3 nucleotide sequence: TGTGCCAGCAGCCAAGATAGACAGGCCAACGTCCTGACTTTC. Residues: CASSQDRQANVLTF. Full variable domain (remainder filled in from reference TRBV7-2 and TRBJ2-6): GAGVSQSPSNKVTEKGKDVELRCDPISGHTALYWYRQSLGQGLEFLIYFQGNSAPDKSGLPSDRFSAERTGGSVSTLTIQRTQQEDSAVYLCASSQDRQANVLTFGAGSRLTVL.

CDR3 sequence reads: CASSQTGIGLSPLHF. CDR3 nucleotides: TGCGCCAGCAGCCAAACTGGTATCGGTTTGTCACCCCTCCACTTT. The chain couples TRBV4-1 to TRBJ1-6; D is uncertain. The CDR3 covers 15 residues. CDR1 and CDR2 from the germline V gene are MGHRA and YSYEKL. V was clipped by 2 bases and J by 10 bases, with 15 bases between them.

This clonotype showed up many times. This chain joins TRBV25-1 and TRBJ1-5; 7 bases are shared with TRBD1. This CDR3 has 14 amino acids. V lost 2 bases, J lost 6 bases, and 4 bases stayed unmatched. The germline CDR1 and CDR2 sequences are MGHDK and SYGVNS. The CDR3 region has the DNA TGTGCCAGCAGTGAAACAGGGGTTCCTCAGCCCCAGCATTTT. Amino acids: CASSETGVPQPQHF.

This clonotype was counted at least ten times. The rearrangement links TRBV20-1 to TRBJ1-5; tentative D call: TRBD1 (5 bases). V dropped 4 bases and J dropped 0 bases, with 10 bases sitting between them. Looked up from germline, CDR1 is DFQATT and CDR2 is SNEGSKA (reference sequence). This CDR3 is 14 amino acids long. As DNA, the CDR3 is TGCAGTGCTATGACAGCTTATAGCAATCAGCCCCAGCATTTT. Translated: CSAMTAYSNQPQHF.

This clonotype was seen ten or more times. This chain links TRBV2 with TRBJ2-7; TRBD1 matches at 10 bases. CDR1 is SNHLY and CDR2 is FYNNEI in the germline V gene. The CDR3 totals 14 residues. The J segment lost 1 base and the V segment lost 6 bases, leaving 3 bases of the junction unmatched. This CDR3 is CASRVDRGSYEQYF. CDR3 nucleotide sequence: TGTGCCAGCAGGGTGGACAGGGGGTCCTACGAGCAGTACTTC.